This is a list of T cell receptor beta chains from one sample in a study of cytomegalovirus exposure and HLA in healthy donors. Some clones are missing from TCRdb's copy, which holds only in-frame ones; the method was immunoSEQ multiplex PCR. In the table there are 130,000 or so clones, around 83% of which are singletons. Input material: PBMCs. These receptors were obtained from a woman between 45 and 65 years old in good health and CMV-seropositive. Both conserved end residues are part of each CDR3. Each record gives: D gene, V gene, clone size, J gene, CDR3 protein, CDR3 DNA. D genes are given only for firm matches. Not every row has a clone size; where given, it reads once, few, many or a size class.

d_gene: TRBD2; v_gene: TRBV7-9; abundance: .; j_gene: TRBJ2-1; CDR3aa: CASSLEGPLAGWFF; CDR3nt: TGTGCCAGCAGCTTAGAGGGTCCACTAGCGGGGTGGTTCTTC
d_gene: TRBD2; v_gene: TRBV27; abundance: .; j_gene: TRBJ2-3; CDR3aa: CASSPYLAGPPDTQYF; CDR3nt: TGTGCCAGCAGTCCATATCTAGCGGGGCCTCCAGATACGCAGTATTTT
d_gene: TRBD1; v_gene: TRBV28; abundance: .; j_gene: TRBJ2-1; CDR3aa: CASSVNRGHGLNEQFF; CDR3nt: TGTGCCAGCAGTGTCAACAGGGGGCATGGGTTGAATGAGCAGTTCTTC
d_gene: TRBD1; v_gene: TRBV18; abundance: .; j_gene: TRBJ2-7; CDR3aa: CASSPDREGSYEQYF; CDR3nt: TGTGCCAGCTCACCCGACAGGGAAGGATCCTACGAGCAGTACTTC
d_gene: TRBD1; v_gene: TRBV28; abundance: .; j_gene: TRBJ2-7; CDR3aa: CASSQTGYVYEQYF; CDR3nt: TGTGCCAGCAGTCAGACAGGGTATGTCTACGAGCAGTACTTC
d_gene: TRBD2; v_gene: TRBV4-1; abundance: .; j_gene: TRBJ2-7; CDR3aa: CASSQRERGYEQYF; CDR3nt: TGCGCCAGCAGCCAGCGGGAGAGGGGATACGAGCAGTACTTC
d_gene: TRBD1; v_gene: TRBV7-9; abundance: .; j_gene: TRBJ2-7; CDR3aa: CASSLTGGVDEQYF; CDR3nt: TGTGCCAGCAGCTTAACAGGGGGCGTTGACGAGCAGTACTTC
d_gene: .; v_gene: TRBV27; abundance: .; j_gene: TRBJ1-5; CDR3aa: CASSSQDQPQHF; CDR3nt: TGTGCCAGCAGTTCACAGGATCAGCCCCAGCATTTT
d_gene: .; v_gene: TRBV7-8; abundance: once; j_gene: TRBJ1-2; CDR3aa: CASSLGQNYGYTF; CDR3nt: TGTGCCAGCAGCTTGGGGCAAAACTATGGCTACACCTTC
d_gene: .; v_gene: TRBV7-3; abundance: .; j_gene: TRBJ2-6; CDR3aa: CASSPQVGANVLTF; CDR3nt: TGTGCCAGCAGCCCCCAGGTTGGGGCCAACGTCCTGACTTTC
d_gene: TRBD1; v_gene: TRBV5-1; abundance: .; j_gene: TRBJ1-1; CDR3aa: CASSSTGEVGAFF; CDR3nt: TGCGCCAGCAGCTCCACAGGGGAGGTGGGAGCTTTCTTT
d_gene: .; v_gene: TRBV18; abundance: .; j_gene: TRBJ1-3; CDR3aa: CASSPSYGISGNTIYF; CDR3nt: TGTGCCAGCTCACCTTCTTACGGGATCTCTGGAAACACCATATATTTT
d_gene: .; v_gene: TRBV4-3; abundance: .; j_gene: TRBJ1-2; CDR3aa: CASSQDPDWMSYGYTF; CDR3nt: TGCGCCAGCAGCCAAGACCCCGACTGGATGTCCTATGGCTACACCTTC
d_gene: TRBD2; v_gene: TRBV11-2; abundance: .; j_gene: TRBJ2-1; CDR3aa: CASSSSLAGYNEQFF; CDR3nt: TGTGCCAGCAGTTCGAGCTTAGCGGGTTACAATGAGCAGTTCTTC
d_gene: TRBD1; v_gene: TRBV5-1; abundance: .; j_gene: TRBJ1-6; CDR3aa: CASSMNRRPTGLTDSPLHF; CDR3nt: TGCGCCAGCAGCATGAACCGGCGACCGACAGGGCTAACCGATTCACCCCTCCACTTT
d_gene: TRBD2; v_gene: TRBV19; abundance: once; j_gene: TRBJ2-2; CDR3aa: CASSPWTSGRAEWTGELFF; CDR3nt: TGTGCCAGTAGTCCGTGGACTAGCGGGAGGGCCGAATGGACCGGGGAGCTGTTTTTT
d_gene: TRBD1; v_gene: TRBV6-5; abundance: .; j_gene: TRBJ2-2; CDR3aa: CASSRTGRNTGELFF; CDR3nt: TGTGCCAGCAGTCGGACAGGGAGGAACACCGGGGAGCTGTTTTTT
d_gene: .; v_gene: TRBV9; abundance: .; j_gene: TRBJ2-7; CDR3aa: CASSVGAGRSYEQYF; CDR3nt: TGTGCCAGCAGCGTAGGTGCGGGGAGATCCTACGAGCAGTACTTC
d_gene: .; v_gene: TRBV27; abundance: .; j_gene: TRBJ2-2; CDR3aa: CASSLSMYWNTGELFF; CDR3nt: TGTGCCAGCAGTTTAAGCATGTACTGGAACACCGGGGAGCTGTTTTTT
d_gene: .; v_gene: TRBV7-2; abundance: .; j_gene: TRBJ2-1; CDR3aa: CASSLARGTGLNEQFF; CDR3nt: TGTGCCAGCAGCTTAGCGCGGGGGACAGGACTCAATGAGCAGTTCTTC
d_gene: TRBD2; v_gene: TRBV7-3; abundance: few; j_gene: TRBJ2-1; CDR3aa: CASSPRLAMLNEQFF; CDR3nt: TGTGCCAGCAGCCCCAGACTAGCAATGCTAAATGAGCAGTTCTTC
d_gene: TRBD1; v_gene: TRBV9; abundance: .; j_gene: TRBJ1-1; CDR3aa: CASSNRGNTEAFF; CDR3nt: TGTGCCAGCAGCAACAGGGGGAACACTGAAGCTTTCTTT
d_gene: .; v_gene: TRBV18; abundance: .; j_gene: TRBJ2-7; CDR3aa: CASSERIYEQYF; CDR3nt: TGTGCCAGCTCAGAGAGGATCTACGAGCAGTACTTC
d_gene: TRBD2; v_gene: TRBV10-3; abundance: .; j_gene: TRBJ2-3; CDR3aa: CAIRTSGGRTDTQYF; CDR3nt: TGTGCCATCAGGACTAGCGGGGGCCGCACAGATACGCAGTATTTT
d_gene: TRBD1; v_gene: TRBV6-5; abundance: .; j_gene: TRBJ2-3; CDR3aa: CASRRDRNTDTQYF; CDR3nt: TGTGCCAGCAGAAGGGACAGAAACACAGATACGCAGTATTTT
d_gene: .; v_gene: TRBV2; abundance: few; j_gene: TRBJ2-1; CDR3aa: CASNGQQGYEQFF; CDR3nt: TGTGCCAGCAATGGCCAACAGGGCTATGAGCAGTTCTTC
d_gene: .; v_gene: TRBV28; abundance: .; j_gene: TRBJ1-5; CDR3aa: CASREGSNQPQHF; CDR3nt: TGTGCCAGCAGGGAGGGCAGCAATCAGCCCCAGCATTTT
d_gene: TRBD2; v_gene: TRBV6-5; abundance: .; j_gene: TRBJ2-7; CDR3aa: CASSYLAGSSYEQYF; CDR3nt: TGTGCCAGCAGTTACTTAGCGGGCTCTTCCTACGAGCAGTACTTC
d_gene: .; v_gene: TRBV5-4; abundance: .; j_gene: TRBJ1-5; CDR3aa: CASSIQGQPQHF; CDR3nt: TGTGCCAGCAGCATACAGGGTCAGCCCCAGCATTTT
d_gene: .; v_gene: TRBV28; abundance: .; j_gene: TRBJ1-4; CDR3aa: CASSSFAGGRATNEKLFF; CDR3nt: TGTGCCAGCAGTTCTTTCGCAGGAGGAAGAGCAACTAATGAAAAACTGTTTTTT
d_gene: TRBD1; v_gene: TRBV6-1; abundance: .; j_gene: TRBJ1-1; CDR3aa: CASSLVPGQGPEAFF; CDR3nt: TGTGCCAGCAGCCTTGTCCCGGGACAGGGTCCTGAAGCTTTCTTT
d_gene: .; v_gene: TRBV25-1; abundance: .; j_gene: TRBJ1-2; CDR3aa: CASSDGSGYGYTF; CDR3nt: TGTGCCAGCAGTGACGGTTCGGGCTATGGCTACACCTTC